Below, 18 T cell receptor beta chains from the same sample are listed, as sequenced in a study of vaccination and CD4 T cells after COVID-19. The Oncomine TCR Beta short-read assay was what sequenced the DNA obtained from cultured CD4+ T cells. A single record per CDR3 protein comes from TCRdb applying MiXCR to the PCR reads. The profile covers about 20,000 distinct CDR3 sequences, with 60% appearing a single time and approximately 9% taken by the ten largest. Their antigens are not known. The treatment was: 10-day PBMC culture with coronavirus spike peptide pools or control peptides (ViraFEST assay). This specimen was CD4+ T cells from blood, cultured in vitro, taken after SARS-CoV-2 vaccination. These receptors came from a human donor who had recovered from COVID-19.

V is TRBV11-2 and J is TRBJ2-7; weak D call: TRBD2 (5 bases). Per germline, CDR1 SGHAT and CDR2 FQNNGV. Trimming removed 6 bases at V and 0 bases at J, with 15 bases between. The CDR3 runs 15 residues. The CDR3: CASSSNRAASYEQYF. Here the CDR3 DNA reads TGTGCCAGCAGTTCAAACAGAGCGGCCTCCTACGAGCAGTACTTC.

The rearrangement links TRBV7-2 to TRBJ1-5; no definite D call. The V gene's germline CDR1 is SGHTA and CDR2 FQGNSA. The CDR3 is 17 amino acids. Trimming took 5 bases from V and 0 from J, leaving 17 bases between them. Written as DNA, the CDR3 is TGTGCCAGCAGCCAGGTAGGAGGCGCTAATAGCAATCAGCCCCAGCATTTT. This translates into CASSQVGGANSNQPQHF. Looking up the rest from reference TRBV7-2 and TRBJ1-5 gives the full variable domain: GAGVSQSPSNKVTEKGKDVELRCDPISGHTALYWYRQSLGQGLEFLIYFQGNSAPDKSGLPSDRFSAERTGGSVSTLTIQRTQQEDSAVYLCASSQVGGANSNQPQHFGDGTRLSIL.

The CDR3 here is CSAGLSTDTQYF. The CDR3 DNA reads TGCAGTGCGGGACTTAGCACAGATACGCAGTATTTT. The chain recombines TRBV20-1 with TRBJ2-3; D possibly corresponds to TRBD2 (6 bases). Germline CDR1 DFQATT, CDR2 SNEGSKA (reference sequence). V was trimmed by 6 bases and J by 0 bases, leaving 7 bases between them. This CDR3 has 12 residues.

This sequence joins TRBV19 and TRBJ2-3; D is possibly TRBD2 (6 bases). The CDR3 has 13 amino acids. Germline CDR1 and CDR2: LNHDA and SQIVND (reference sequence). V was shortened by 6 bases and J by 0 bases, with 7 bases between the two germline ends. CDR3 DNA: TGTGCCAGTAGGGGGACTAGCACAGATACGCAGTATTTT. Amino acid sequence: CASRGTSTDTQYF.

The chain employs TRBV6-2 or TRBV6-3 and TRBJ2-5; 8 bases line up with TRBD1. J gave up 5 bases and V 7 bases, and 12 bases lay outside the gene matches. Germline loops: CDR1 MNHEY, CDR2 SVGEGT. The length of the CDR3 is 15 residues. The CDR3 DNA is TGTGCCAGCACCGTAGAGGACAGGGTTGGGGAGACCCAGTACTTC. It codes for CASTVEDRVGETQYF.

The V call is TRBV7-2, the J call TRBJ2-7, with TRBD2 matching 12 bases. With 4 bases clipped from V and 6 bases from J, the junction kept 4 bases outside the gene matches. This CDR3 contains 14 residues. From germline, CDR1 is SGHTA and CDR2 FQGNSA. The CDR3 coding sequence is TGTGCCAGCAGCTCTAGCGGGAGGGCCGCCGAGCAGTACTTC. Its protein is CASSSSGRAAEQYF.

This sequence joins TRBV20-1 and TRBJ2-2; D unclear. Germline assignment: CDR1 DFQATT and CDR2 SNEGSKA (reference sequence). The CDR3 extends over 15 amino acids. Deletions cut 3 bases from V and 0 bases from J, with 11 bases between. The CDR3 DNA reads TGCAGTGCTAGTCCGTTAGCCGCGAACACCGGGGAGCTGTTTTTT. It codes for CSASPLAANTGELFF.

The rearrangement joins TRBV7-6 to TRBJ1-3; a weak D match, TRBD1 (5 bases). The V and J ends lost 1 base and 4 bases respectively, with 14 bases between them. This CDR3 is built from 16 residues. The germline gives CDR1 SGHVS, CDR2 FNYEAQ. CDR3 nucleotides: TGTGCCAGCAGCTTAGGTGTGGGGGGAATCGGAAACACCATATATTTT. Translated, it gives CASSLGVGGIGNTIYF.

The rearrangement links TRBV10-1 to TRBJ1-5; 8 bases fit TRBD1. The CDR3 totals 17 residues. V lost 5 bases to trimming and J lost 6 bases; unmatched junction nucleotides: 15. From germline, CDR1 is WNHNN and CDR2 SYGVQD (reference sequence). CDR3 nucleotide sequence: TGCGCCAGCAGTTATAACCTCCGCAGGGACAGGTGTCAGCCCCAGCATTTT. Its translation is CASSYNLRRDRCQPQHF.

J is TRBJ2-1 and V is TRBV20-1; 10 nucleotides match TRBD2. This CDR3 region has 17 residues. Germline V gene sequence: CDR1 DFQATT, CDR2 SNEGSKA (reference sequence). Trimming removed 2 bases from V and 1 base from J; junction bases left unmatched: 8. The CDR3 reads CSARKIELAGSYNEQFF. The CDR3 bases are TGCAGTGCTAGAAAAATAGAACTAGCGGGATCCTACAATGAGCAGTTCTTC.

This chain links TRBV27 with TRBJ1-2; maybe TRBD1 (5 bases). The CDR3 has 15 amino acids. Trimming took 6 bases from V and 2 from J, leaving 16 bases between them. Per the germline V gene, CDR1 is MNHEY and CDR2 is SMNVEV (reference sequence). Here the CDR3 DNA reads TGTGCCAGCAGCCGTCTCTCAGGGACCAACTATGGCTACACCTTC. Its translation is CASSRLSGTNYGYTF.

The rearrangement uses TRBV6-1 and TRBJ1-5; D call uncertain. Per the germline V gene, CDR1 is MNHNS and CDR2 is SASEGT. Trimming cost V 4 bases and J 1 base, with 17 bases left between them. The CDR3 has 17 amino acids. The CDR3 DNA reads as TGTGCCAGCAGTGGGTTGTTTGATCACCAAAGCAATCAGCCCCAGCATTTT. Amino acids: CASSGLFDHQSNQPQHF.

This clonotype was seen a few times. Written as DNA, the CDR3 is TGTGCCAGCAGTCTTATAGGGAACACTGAAGCTTTCTTT. Amino acid sequence: CASSLIGNTEAFF. This chain connects TRBV27 to TRBJ1-1, with D uncertain. Germline assignment: CDR1 MNHEY and CDR2 SMNVEV (reference sequence). This CDR3 region has 13 residues. The ends were cut back, 5 bases at V and 1 base at J, with 8 bases in the middle.

The V and J genes are TRBV6-1 and TRBJ1-3; D unclear. Trimming shortened V by 3 bases and J by 4 bases, and 13 bases separated the two germline ends. Germline CDR1 is MNHNS and CDR2 is SASEGT. CDR3 length equals 15 residues. The CDR3 DNA reads as TGTGCCAGCAGTGAGTCCGGATTATTAGGAAACACCATATATTTT. Translated: CASSESGLLGNTIYF.

This clonotype was counted only a few times. This chain uses TRBV15 with TRBJ1-2; D gene unclear. The CDR3 has 10 amino acids. Trimming removed 6 bases from V and 7 bases from J, with 6 bases in between. Germline CDR1 and CDR2: LNHNV and YYDKDF (reference sequence). CDR3 protein: CATRGSGYTF. CDR3 nucleotide sequence: TGTGCCACCAGAGGGAGTGGCTACACCTTC.

Only a few counts were recorded for this clonotype. The rearrangement joins TRBV20-1 to TRBJ2-3; 12 nucleotides match TRBD2. The CDR3 has 16 residues. V lost 3 bases to trimming and J lost 2 bases; unmatched junction nucleotides: 6. Germline values: CDR1 DFQATT, CDR2 SNEGSKA (reference sequence). The CDR3 DNA sequence: TGCAGTGCTAGGGCGACTAGCGGGGGACTCACAGATACGCAGTATTTT. It encodes CSARATSGGLTDTQYF.

DNA for the CDR3: TGTGCCAGTAGCCCAACAATTCGTGGGGAAAAACTGTTTTTT. Translating it yields CASSPTIRGEKLFF. This sequence joins TRBV19 and TRBJ1-4; D gene ambiguous. CDR3 length equals 14 residues. CDR1 LNHDA and CDR2 SQIVND come from the germline V gene (reference sequence). Trimming removed 6 bases at V and 8 bases at J, with 16 bases between.

The chain employs TRBV28 and TRBJ2-5; TRBD2 aligns across 16 bases. CDR1 MDHEN and CDR2 SYDVKM come from the germline V gene. The V gene end was trimmed by 3 bases and the J gene end by 5 bases; junction bases not matched to a gene: 6. The CDR3 runs to 17 residues. CDR3 in amino acids: CASSLGTSGRAEETQYF. The CDR3 DNA sequence: TGTGCCAGCAGTTTGGGGACTAGCGGGAGGGCCGAGGAGACCCAGTACTTC.